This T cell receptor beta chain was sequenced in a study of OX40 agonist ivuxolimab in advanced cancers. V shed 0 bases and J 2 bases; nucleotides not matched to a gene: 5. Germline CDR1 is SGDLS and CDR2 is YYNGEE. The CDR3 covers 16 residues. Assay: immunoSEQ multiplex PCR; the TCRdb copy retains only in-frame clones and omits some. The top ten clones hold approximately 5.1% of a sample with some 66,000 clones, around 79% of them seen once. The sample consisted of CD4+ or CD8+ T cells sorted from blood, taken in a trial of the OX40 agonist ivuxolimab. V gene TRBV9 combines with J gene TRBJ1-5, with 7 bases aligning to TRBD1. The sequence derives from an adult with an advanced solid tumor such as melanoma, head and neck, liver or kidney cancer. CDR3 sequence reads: CASSVGPGGGNQPQHF. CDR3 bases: TGTGCCAGCAGCGTAGGCCCAGGGGGAGGCAATCAGCCCCAGCATTTT.